The present T cell receptor (beta chain) was sequenced within a study of CD8 T cells in ankylosing spondylitis. Study-wide results and caveats: Enrichment of disease-linked clones was reportedly significant in matched ankylosing spondylitis synovial fluid. A TCR beta motif of 7 or 8 highly homologous variants appeared characteristic of ankylosing spondylitis blood.

As the method for making TCR beta libraries, quantitative 5'-RACE with molecular barcodes was used. TCRdb reprocessed the 5' RACE reads with MiXCR, giving one entry per CDR3 protein. The profile shows fewer than 650,000 distinct CDR3 sequences, approximately 12% of them singletons. This clonotype was counted many times. Its antigen remains unidentified. CDR3 length: 15 amino acids. V shed 6 bases and J 1 base; nucleotides not matched to a gene: 7. The chain joins TRBV12-3 or TRBV12-4 to TRBJ2-3; TRBD2 aligns across 7 bases. Source material: blood, either unsorted or a sorted T cell fraction (not recorded which). The TCR originated in a male donor with ankylosing spondylitis. The CDR3 loop reads CASRKHREGTDTQYF. The CDR3 DNA is TGTGCCAGCAGAAAACACCGGGAGGGCACAGATACGCAGTATTTT.